This TCR beta chain was recovered during a study of blood T cell repertoires in COVID-19. J was trimmed by 1 base and V by 4 bases; bases with no gene match: 6. CDR3 length: 16 residues. The authors' processing: The authors estimated nucleated cell counts from reference gene primer amplification. Produced via immunoSEQ multiplex PCR; TCRdb's table is partial and in-frame only. V, J and clone size derive from that table, while D and trimming were established from the DNA sequence. This sample has a few hundred thousand clones, with approximately 80% found just once. The receptor's source is a young man who had recovered from COVID-19. Sequenced material: peripheral blood. V and J are TRBV23-1 and TRBJ1-5, with TRBD1 matching 8 bases. TRBV23-1 is an ORF, with its function uncertain. The CDR3 DNA follows: TGCGCCAGCAGTCGCCACAGGGGGGTGAGCAATCAGCCCCAGCATTTT. It specifies CASSRHRGVSNQPQHF.